The entry that follows covers one T cell receptor beta chain sequence. This clonotype came up a few times. Its antigen specificity is not known. No much larger clone exists at a distance of one base, and base qualities are not known. The library was generated by 5' RACE. Sequencing was performed on an Illumina HiSeq 2500. A second about 7 to 11 cycle PCR used a sample-barcoded 5' primer and a J-beta primer mix. A unique molecular identifier was introduced onto each TCR beta cDNA molecule by a template-switch 5' adaptor carrying 12 random nucleotides. At least 2.5 million CDR3-containing paired-end reads were obtained from each sample. First-strand cDNA synthesis was performed from all RNA using the Mint cDNA synthesis kit, with priming by a TRBC-specific oligonucleotide. After uracil-DNA glycosylase treatment, a first 18-cycle PCR used universal primers M1SS and BC2_uni_R on all cDNA. The source study handled its data this way. Each sample was normalized by randomly selecting 1 million high-quality reads, each carrying a distinct molecular identifier. Instead of being binned into consensus sequences, reads that shared molecular identifiers were thrown out. MiTCR, set to a Q25 quality threshold and the strictest error-elimination algorithm, was used for CDR3 identification, clonotype clustering and error correction. A nonparametric unseen species model using Euler transformation provided a lower-bound estimate of total TCR beta diversity. TCRdb itself trimmed the public reads at Q25 with fastp, ran MiXCR and retained productive beta chains. Every CDR3 protein is listed once, alongside the most common genes and DNA of its rows. It is TCRdb's table, rather than the study itself, that gives the V and J calls and clone size. The sample profile shows hundreds of thousands of distinct CDR3 sequences; about 20% of them were found once. The ten largest clones represent around 21% of the sample.

Reading the germline V gene (reference sequence) gives CDR1 SEHNR and CDR2 FQNEAQ. V and J lose 5 bases and 5 bases, and a span of 15 bases separates them. The CDR3 contains 14 residues, cysteine and phenylalanine counted. This entry keeps only the CDR3 DNA: 42 bases, framed from base 1. The sample is drawn from a study of blood T cells in healthy people across ages (dated by TCRdb to the mid-2010s). Background on the whole study: In model experiments, template switching captured about one uniquely barcoded TCR beta cDNA molecule for every two T cells. The study measured age-related changes in TCR beta repertoire diversity using deep sequencing normalized with unique cDNA molecular identifiers. To avoid experimental bias, donors of different ages were randomly spread across the sequencing lanes. The study analyzed two additional independent replicas of 1 million unique cDNA reads from the same blood draw for two donors, one aged 18 to 30 and one aged 80 or older. The donors were split into four age groups: young (average roughly 15 years), middle-aged (39), aged (more than 60) and long-lived (approximately 89).

The donors were under 40 Caucasian individuals from Russia, aged about 6 to 100 years, who were systemically healthy. Approximately 9.3 milliliters of peripheral blood were collected from each donor into EDTA-treated Vacutainer tubes. PBMCs were isolated by Ficoll-Paque density-gradient centrifugation, with at least 7 million obtained per sample. Total RNA was extracted from PBMCs with Trizol reagent, with at least 6 micrograms obtained per sample. For every donor, flow cytometry on a PBMC aliquot measured the percentage of naive CD45RAhigh/CD27high T cells. Summary of the overall study and its limitations: Estimates of total diversity based on one million sequenced T cells were considered lower bounds and underestimates. Bulk unsorted PBMC profiling prevented conclusive comparison of naive and antigen-experienced compartments. Compared with the aged group, the long-lived group had more naive CD4+ T cells, fewer expanded clones and increased TCR diversity, a pattern suggesting age selection. Donor CMV infection status was unknown, potentially confounding age-related changes in expanded clonotypes. As age increased, observed TCR beta diversity per million T cells dropped in a roughly linear way, and a significant reduction was already evident by age about 40. The percentage of naive T cells measured by flow cytometry correlated strongly with observed TCR beta diversity.

The chain uses TRBV7-9 and TRBJ1-1; a tentative D call is TRBD1 (5 bases match). Sequenced material: blood. The source is a man aged 70-80 years in good health. The CDR3 has the sequence CASSPSTWGTEAFF. The nucleotides read TGTGCCAGCAGCCCCTCAACATGGGGGACTGAAGCTTTCTTT.